The sequence of this TCR beta chain was determined in a study of OX40 agonist ivuxolimab in advanced cancers. With regard to the full study: Ivuxolimab was an agonistic, fully human IgG2 monoclonal antibody directed against OX40 (CD134), a costimulatory receptor. Intravenous ivuxolimab was administered to patients every 2 weeks at six dose levels: 0.01, 0.1, 0.3, 1.5, 3 and 10 mg/kg. Of the roughly 52 patients in dose escalation, approximately 20 had hepatocellular carcinoma, some 15 had melanoma, 9 had renal cell carcinoma and 9 had head and neck cancer. A male proportion of roughly 80% and a mean age of 60 years, ranging from about 20 to 85, were recorded for the dose-escalation cohort. Prior anti-PD-1, anti-PD-L1 or anti-CTLA-4 therapy was permitted, and roughly two fifths of dose-escalation patients had received checkpoint inhibitors. Partial responses were achieved by three dose-escalation patients, of whom one had hepatocellular carcinoma and two had cutaneous melanoma. The purpose of peripheral TCRbeta sequencing was to test whether ivuxolimab changed TCR sequence diversity and led to clonal T-cell expansion. The paper reports the monotherapy dose-escalation portion (N of about 50 patients) of the phase I ivuxolimab trial. Study-wide conclusions, independent of this receptor: Low levels of normalized T-cell clonal expansion were also seen in some nonresponding patients. Partial responders in the 0.1-3.0 mg/kg groups had among the lowest normalized peripheral clonal expansion, especially among CD8+ T cells. After ivuxolimab, expanded clones were on average more numerous among CD8+ T cells than among CD4+ T cells. Clonal expansion of both CD4+ and CD8+ blood T cells was observed from baseline to week 6 at doses 0.1 to 3.0 mg/kg. The antigen specificity of the peripheral T cells that underwent clonal expansion was not determined.

About this clone: Its antigen target is currently unknown. The sample holds no much larger clone one base away, and base qualities are not on file.

The CDR3 holds 14 amino acids from the cysteine to the phenylalanine. Only the CDR3 part of the read is kept: 42 bases, read in frame from the first base. V is shortened by 5 bases, J by 1 base, and the region joining them spans 11 bases. From a lookup of the germline V gene, CDR1 and CDR2 are MDHEN and SYDVKM. Patients with autoimmune disease history or receiving systemic immunosuppression were excluded from the trial. In every dose cohort, peripheral blood was drawn for TCR sequencing at baseline, cycle 4 day 1, and cycle 7 day 1. The samples were taken from a phase I, first-in-human, multicenter, open-label dose-escalation trial of ivuxolimab. The trial enrolled adults with locally advanced or metastatic head and neck squamous cell, hepatocellular, melanoma or renal cell carcinoma. Before TCR sequencing, CD4+ T cells and CD8+ T cells were sorted from peripheral blood as separate populations. For sequencing of the TCRbeta CDR3 region, genomic DNA was extracted from the sorted cells. The immunoSEQ Assay was used to sequence the TCRbeta CDR3 regions. As stored in TCRdb, this immuneACCESS dataset retains in-frame rearrangements with V and J assigned. A fraction of the clones does not appear; measured against another copy, unresolved V genes explain less than half of the discrepancy, and the remainder lacks a known reason. This sample gives nearly 80,000 clones in total; 90% of them show up just once. The ten largest clones take up 0.33% of the sample.

Sample: CD4+ or CD8+ T cells sorted from blood, taken in a trial of the OX40 agonist ivuxolimab. The chain employs TRBV28 and TRBJ2-5, with the D segment possibly TRBD1 or TRBD2, each aligning over 5 bases. This receptor was taken from an adult with an advanced solid tumor such as melanoma, head and neck, liver or kidney cancer. The nucleotides read TGTGCCAGCAGTAGGCCGGGGCTCCAAGAGACCCAGTACTTC. Its coded protein is CASSRPGLQETQYF.